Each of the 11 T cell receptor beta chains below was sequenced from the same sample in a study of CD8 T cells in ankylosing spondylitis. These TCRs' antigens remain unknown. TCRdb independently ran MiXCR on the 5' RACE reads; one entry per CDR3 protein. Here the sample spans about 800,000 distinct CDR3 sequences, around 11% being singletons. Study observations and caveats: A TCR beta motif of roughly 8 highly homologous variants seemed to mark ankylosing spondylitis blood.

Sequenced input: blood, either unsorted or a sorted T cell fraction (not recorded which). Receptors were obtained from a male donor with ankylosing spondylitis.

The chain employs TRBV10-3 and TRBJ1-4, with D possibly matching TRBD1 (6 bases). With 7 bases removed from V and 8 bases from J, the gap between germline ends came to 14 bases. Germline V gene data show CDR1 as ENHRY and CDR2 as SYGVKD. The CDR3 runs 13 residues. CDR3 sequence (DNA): TGTGCCATCACGAGGGGGGACGGGGAAAAACTGTTTTTT. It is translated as CAITRGDGEKLFF.

CDR3 loop: CASSMGPGQFF. The CDR3 DNA is TGTGCCAGCAGTATGGGTCCGGGTCAGTTCTTC. V and J are TRBV6-2 or TRBV6-3 and TRBJ2-1; no clear D. The V end was cut by 5 bases, the J end by 13 bases, with 12 bases between. The CDR3 spans 11 residues. Per the germline V gene, CDR1 is MNHEY and CDR2 is SVGEGT.

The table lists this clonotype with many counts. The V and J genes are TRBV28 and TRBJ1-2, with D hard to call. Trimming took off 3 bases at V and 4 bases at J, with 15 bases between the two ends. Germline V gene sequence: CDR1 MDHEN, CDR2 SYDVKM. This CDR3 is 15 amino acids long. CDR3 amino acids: CASSLSWGYSYGYTF. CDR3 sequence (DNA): TGTGCCAGCAGTTTGAGTTGGGGTTACAGCTATGGCTACACCTTC.

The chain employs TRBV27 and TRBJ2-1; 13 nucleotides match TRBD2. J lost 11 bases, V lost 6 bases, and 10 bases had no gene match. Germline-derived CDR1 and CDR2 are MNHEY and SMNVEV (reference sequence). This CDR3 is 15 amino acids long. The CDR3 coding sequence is TGTGCCAGCAGCCTCTCTTGGACTAGCGGGAGTAAGCAGTTCTTC. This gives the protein CASSLSWTSGSKQFF.

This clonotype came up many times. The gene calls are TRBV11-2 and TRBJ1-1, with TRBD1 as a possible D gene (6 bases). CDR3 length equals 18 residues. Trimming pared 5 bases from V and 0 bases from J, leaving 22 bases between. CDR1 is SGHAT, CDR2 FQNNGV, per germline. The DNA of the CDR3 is TGTGCCAGCAGCGCCACCCACGATTACAGGGAAATGAACACTGAAGCTTTCTTT. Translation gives CASSATHDYREMNTEAFF.

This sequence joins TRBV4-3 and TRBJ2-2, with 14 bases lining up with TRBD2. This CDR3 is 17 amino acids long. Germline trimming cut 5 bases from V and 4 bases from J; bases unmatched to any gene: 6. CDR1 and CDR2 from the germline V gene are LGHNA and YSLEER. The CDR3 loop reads CASSSGLAGVGTGELFF. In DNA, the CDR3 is TGCGCCAGCAGCTCGGGACTAGCGGGAGTAGGCACCGGGGAGCTGTTTTTT.

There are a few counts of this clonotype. CDR3 sequence: CSASRTFLETQYF. In DNA, the CDR3 is TGCAGTGCTAGCCGGACGTTTCTGGAGACCCAGTACTTC. V is TRBV20-1 and J is TRBJ2-5; D not resolved. Germline V gene sequence: CDR1 DFQATT, CDR2 SNEGSKA (reference sequence). The CDR3 is 13 amino acids. Trimming stripped 3 bases from V and 5 bases from J, with 13 bases between.

Written as DNA, the CDR3 is TGTGCCAGTAGAGCAGATTCTTTCTCTGGAAACACCATATATTTT. It is translated as CASRADSFSGNTIYF. The V and J genes are TRBV19 and TRBJ1-3, with D unresolved. CDR3 length: 15 amino acids. V lost 6 bases and J 0 bases, leaving 12 bases between the germline ends. The germline V gene encodes CDR1 LNHDA and CDR2 SQIVND (reference sequence). Together with reference TRBV19 and TRBJ1-3, the CDR3 gives the full variable domain: DGGITQSPKYLFRKEGQNVTLSCEQNLNHDAMYWYRQDPGQGLRLIYYSQIVNDFQKGDIAEGYSVSREKKESFPLTVTSAQKNPTAFYLCASRADSFSGNTIYFGEGSWLTVV.

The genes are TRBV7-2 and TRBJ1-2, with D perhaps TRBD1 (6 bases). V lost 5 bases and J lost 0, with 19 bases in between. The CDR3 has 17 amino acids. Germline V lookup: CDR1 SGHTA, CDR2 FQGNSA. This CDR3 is CASSPGGDTSANYGYTF. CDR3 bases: TGTGCCAGCAGCCCCGGAGGGGACACCTCAGCTAACTATGGCTACACCTTC.

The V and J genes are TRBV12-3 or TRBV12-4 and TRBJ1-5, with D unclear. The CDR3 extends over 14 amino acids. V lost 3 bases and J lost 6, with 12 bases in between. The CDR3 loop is CASSFRGRTQPQHF. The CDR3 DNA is TGTGCCAGCAGTTTTAGAGGCAGAACTCAGCCCCAGCATTTT.

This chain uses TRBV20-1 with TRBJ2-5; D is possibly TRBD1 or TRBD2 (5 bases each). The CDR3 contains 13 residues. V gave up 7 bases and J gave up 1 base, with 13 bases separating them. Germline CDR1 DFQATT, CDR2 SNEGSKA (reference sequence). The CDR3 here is CSGGTVGQETQYF. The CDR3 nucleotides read TGCAGTGGGGGGACCGTGGGCCAAGAGACCCAGTACTTC.